Listed here are 24 T cell receptor beta chains from one sample, sequenced in a study of shared clonotypes between healthy human individuals. The method was immunoSEQ multiplex PCR; TCRdb's version includes in-frame clones alone and lacks a portion of them. The sample includes about 2 million clones, approximately 95% of them seen just once. Naive CD8 cells, CD45RO-negative and positively selected for CCR7, excluded terminally differentiated effector memory CD45RA+ cells. Sequencing was carried out using naive CD8+ T cells sorted from blood. The receptors derive from a man aged 18 to 29 in good health.

The chain uses TRBV9 and TRBJ2-3; TRBD1 is a possible D gene (5 bases). The V gene's germline CDR1 is SGDLS and CDR2 YYNGEE. Trimming took 6 bases from V and 3 from J, leaving 17 bases between them. The CDR3 consists of 15 residues. The CDR3 loop reads CASTTGWGETDTQYF. CDR3 nucleotides: TGTGCCAGCACTACCGGGTGGGGCGAGACAGATACGCAGTATTTT.

V gene TRBV10-1 combines with J gene TRBJ2-3; a weak D match, TRBD2 (6 bases). V lost 5 bases to trimming and J lost 6 bases, with 15 bases between them. The germline gives CDR1 WNHNN, CDR2 SYGVQD (reference sequence). CDR3 length: 14 amino acids. This CDR3 is CASSTGGESDTQYF. In nucleotides, the CDR3 is TGCGCCAGCAGTACGGGCGGGGAGTCGGATACGCAGTATTTT.

On this clone: One junction end does not reproduce the germline sequence, and a read error may be involved. The gene calls are TRBV4-1 and TRBJ2-3; the D gene is possibly TRBD1 (5 bases). The CDR3 contains 14 residues. Germline CDR1 is MGHRA and CDR2 is YSYEKL. The CDR3 loop is CASKGPLGTDTQYF. The DNA for the CDR3 is TGCGCAAGCAAGGGGCCCTTGGGGACAGATACGCAGTATTTT.

The V gene is TRBV7-2, the J gene TRBJ2-7; TRBD1 matches 9 bases. The CDR3 spans 16 residues. The germline gives CDR1 SGHTA, CDR2 FQGNSA. The V gene end was trimmed by 5 bases and the J gene end by 4 bases; junction bases not matched to a gene: 12. The CDR3 coding sequence is TGTGCCAGCAGCCACTCCCCCGGACAGGGGTATTACGAGCAGTACTTC. Amino acids: CASSHSPGQGYYEQYF. Full variable domain (outside the CDR3, taken from reference TRBV7-2 and TRBJ2-7): GAGVSQSPSNKVTEKGKDVELRCDPISGHTALYWYRQSLGQGLEFLIYFQGNSAPDKSGLPSDRFSAERTGGSVSTLTIQRTQQEDSAVYLCASSHSPGQGYYEQYFGPGTRLTVT.

The rearrangement joins TRBV6-1 to TRBJ2-5; D possibly corresponds to TRBD2 (6 bases). Germline assignment: CDR1 MNHNS and CDR2 SASEGT. The CDR3 consists of 15 residues. The ends were cut back, 6 bases at V and 1 base at J, with 15 bases in the middle. The CDR3 nucleotides are TGTGCCAGCAGGGGGAGGATGGCCTTCCAAGAGACCCAGTACTTC. Amino acids: CASRGRMAFQETQYF.

Comment on this clone: The CDR3 end shows no conserved phenylalanine or tryptophan, and so a read error is likely. The DNA is left out, because the CDR3 cannot be placed on it with certainty; the CDR3 is given as TCRdb lists it. The chain recombines TRBV28 with TRBJ2-7; no check of the table's D call, TRBD1, against the DNA was made. CDR1 and CDR2 (germline): MDHEN, SYDVKM. The CDR3 is 9 amino acids long, termini counted. This CDR3 is CASSLWAGL.

This chain joins TRBV5-4 and TRBJ2-2; 11 nucleotides match TRBD2. CDR3 length: 17 amino acids. Germline V lookup: CDR1 SGHNT, CDR2 YYREEE (reference sequence). The junction had 4 bases not matched to a gene; V was cut back by 0 bases and J by 3 bases. CDR3 bases: TGTGCCAGCAGCTTGGTCGGGACTAGCGGATACACCGGGGAGCTGTTTTTT. It codes for CASSLVGTSGYTGELFF.

The V call is TRBV5-6, the J call TRBJ2-3, with D maybe TRBD2 (5 bases). Per germline, CDR1 SGHDT and CDR2 YYEEEE. The CDR3 covers 16 residues. V was pared by 3 bases and J by 4 bases, with 18 bases between. This chain's CDR3 is CASSWVGQEAPDTQYF. In DNA form, the CDR3 reads TGTGCCAGCAGCTGGGTAGGGCAGGAGGCCCCAGATACGCAGTATTTT. The entire variable domain, with the rest obtained from reference TRBV5-6 and TRBJ2-3, is as follows: DAGVTQSPTHLIKTRGQQVTLRCSPKSGHDTVSWYQQALGQGPQFIFQYYEEEERQRGNFPDRFSGHQFPNYSSELNVNALLLGDSALYLCASSWVGQEAPDTQYFGPGTRLTVL.

This chain uses TRBV27 with TRBJ2-1; 9 bases are shared with TRBD2. V shed 6 bases, J shed 1 base, and the junction held 16 bases outside the gene matches. Germline V gene data show CDR1 as MNHEY and CDR2 as SMNVEV (reference sequence). This CDR3 has 19 residues. The CDR3 here is CASSPGLARNLGSYNEQFF. The CDR3 DNA is TGTGCCAGCAGCCCCGGACTAGCGCGAAACTTAGGTTCCTACAATGAGCAGTTCTTC.

This chain uses TRBV6-1 with TRBJ2-3; TRBD2 might be the D (5 bases). The CDR3 has 15 residues. CDR1 is MNHNS and CDR2 is SASEGT in the germline V gene. Trimming left V 7 bases short and J 3 bases short, with 17 bases between. DNA of the CDR3: TGTGCCAGCATAGAGGGCCCGCGGTATACAGATACGCAGTATTTT. Encoded protein: CASIEGPRYTDTQYF.

Here the CDR3 reads CASSLKGLIDTQYF. In DNA form, the CDR3 reads TGTGCCAGCAGCTTAAAGGGGCTGATTGATACGCAGTATTTT. The V call is TRBV13, the J call TRBJ2-3; D is possibly TRBD1 (5 bases). Trimming removed 2 bases from V and 6 bases from J, with 12 bases in between. Germline values: CDR1 PRHDT, CDR2 FYEKMQ (reference sequence). CDR3 size: 14 residues.

The chain recombines TRBV27 with TRBJ1-5; D is perhaps TRBD1 (5 bases). The CDR3 covers 15 residues. Trimming removed 4 bases from V and 1 base from J, with 11 bases in between. CDR1 and CDR2 (germline): MNHEY, SMNVEV (reference sequence). CDR3 protein: CASSSVGGSNQPQHF. The CDR3 bases are TGTGCCAGCAGTTCGGTGGGGGGAAGCAATCAGCCCCAGCATTTT.

The chain employs TRBV10-1 and TRBJ2-3, with 8 bases fitting TRBD2. The CDR3 has 16 amino acids. V lost 0 bases and J lost 4; bases outside the gene matches: 6. Germline V CDR1 and CDR2: WNHNN, SYGVQD (reference sequence). The CDR3 region is CASSESSGGPADTQYF. The CDR3 coding sequence is TGCGCCAGCAGTGAGTCATCGGGAGGGCCGGCAGATACGCAGTATTTT.

V and J are TRBV4-3 and TRBJ2-7; D remains unclear. Germline CDR1 and CDR2: LGHNA and YSLEER. CDR3 size: 16 residues. V was pared by 0 bases and J by 6 bases, with 18 bases between. The CDR3 spells CASSQDRPGWAREQYF. The CDR3 nucleotides are TGCGCCAGCAGCCAAGATCGTCCAGGTTGGGCCCGCGAGCAGTACTTC.

This clone was observed a single time. This specimen includes other DNA sequences encoding the same CDR3. The chain combines TRBV9 with TRBJ2-7; 8 bases are shared with TRBD2. The germline gives CDR1 SGDLS, CDR2 YYNGEE. Trimming cost V 0 bases and J 4 bases; bases outside gene matches: 6. This CDR3 comprises 15 residues. The CDR3 region has the DNA TGTGCCAGCAGCGTAGGAGCGGGAGCGTTGTACGAGCAGTACTTC. It encodes CASSVGAGALYEQYF.

This clone was detected a few times. V usage is TRBV10-3 and J usage is TRBJ2-7; D is possibly TRBD1 or TRBD2 (5 bases each). The CDR3 has 13 residues. Germline assignment: CDR1 ENHRY and CDR2 SYGVKD. With 6 bases removed from V and 3 bases from J, the gap between germline ends came to 12 bases. The CDR3 DNA reads as TGTGCCATCAGCCCAGGGAGCGGCTACGAGCAGTACTTC. This codes for CAISPGSGYEQYF.

The chain combines TRBV9 with TRBJ1-2; perhaps TRBD1 as D (5 bases). The germline V and J ends were trimmed by 4 bases and 1 base, with 17 bases remaining between them. The CDR3 runs 16 residues. Germline V gene sequence: CDR1 SGDLS, CDR2 YYNGEE. This CDR3 reads CASSPRGRVDNYGYTF. The CDR3 DNA reads TGTGCCAGCAGCCCAAGAGGCAGGGTTGATAACTATGGCTACACCTTC. The full variable domain, its missing parts supplied by reference TRBV9 and TRBJ1-2, is DSGVTQTPKHLITATGQRVTLRCSPRSGDLSVYWYQQSLDQGLQFLIQYYNGEERAKGNILERFSAQQFPDLHSELNLSSLELGDSALYFCASSPRGRVDNYGYTFGSGTRLTVV.

This chain joins TRBV11-2 and TRBJ2-7; 11 nucleotides agree with TRBD2. V lost 1 base and J lost 3; bases outside the gene matches: 2. CDR1 and CDR2 (germline): SGHAT, FQNNGV. The CDR3 consists of 15 residues. CDR3: CASSLAGLADYEQYF. CDR3 DNA: TGTGCCAGCAGCTTAGCGGGACTAGCGGACTACGAGCAGTACTTC.

The J gene is TRBJ2-7, the V gene TRBV9; D possibly matches TRBD1 or TRBD2 (5 bases each). V gave up 3 bases and J gave up 7 bases, with 20 bases separating them. Germline loops: CDR1 SGDLS, CDR2 YYNGEE. This CDR3 is built from 15 residues. In DNA form, the CDR3 reads TGTGCCAGCAGCGAATACGGGACGGCGGGTGTGGAGCAGTACTTC. Residues: CASSEYGTAGVEQYF.

This rearrangement joins TRBV7-9 to TRBJ2-7; D is unresolved. The CDR3 length is 13 residues. Germline CDR1 reads SEHNR; CDR2 reads FQNEAQ (reference sequence). The V and J ends lost 2 bases and 4 bases respectively, with 9 bases between them. The CDR3 spells CASSLTIEYEQYF. CDR3 coding DNA: TGTGCCAGCAGCTTAACAATTGAATACGAGCAGTACTTC.

The chain couples TRBV18 to TRBJ1-5, with 7 nucleotides matching TRBD1. Germline lookup yields CDR1 KGHSH and CDR2 LQKENI. Trimming removed 3 bases from V and 0 bases from J; junction bases left unmatched: 11. This CDR3 contains 18 residues. CDR3 sequence: CASSPTRTGSYSNQPQHF. DNA of the CDR3: TGTGCCAGCTCACCGACGCGGACAGGCAGTTATAGCAATCAGCCCCAGCATTTT.

V and J are TRBV13 and TRBJ2-1; unclear D gene. The CDR3 totals 12 residues. Germline V gene lookup returns CDR1 PRHDT and CDR2 FYEKMQ (reference sequence). Trimming cost V 3 bases and J 10 bases, with 10 bases left between them. CDR3 residues: CASSFRVVEQFF. CDR3 nucleotide sequence: TGTGCCAGCAGCTTCCGGGTCGTAGAGCAGTTCTTC.

This chain links TRBV5-4 with TRBJ2-7, with TRBD2 identical over 9 bases. Trimming at V came to 5 bases and at J to 3 bases, leaving 6 bases not matched to a gene. The CDR3 contains 14 residues. CDR1 is SGHNT and CDR2 is YYREEE in the germline V gene (reference sequence). CDR3 region: CASSFSGRGYEQYF. CDR3 DNA: TGTGCCAGCAGTTTTAGCGGGAGAGGCTACGAGCAGTACTTC.

The rearrangement links TRBV7-9 to TRBJ2-7; D not certain. The V end lost 6 bases, the J end lost 5 bases, and 14 bases lay between the germline ends. Germline V gene sequence: CDR1 SEHNR, CDR2 FQNEAQ (reference sequence). This CDR3 has 13 amino acids. CDR3 amino acids: CASRDPSAHEQYF. In DNA form, the CDR3 reads TGTGCCAGCAGGGACCCCTCAGCCCACGAGCAGTACTTC. Full variable domain (missing parts from reference TRBV7-9 and TRBJ2-7): DTGVSQNPRHKITKRGQNVTFRCDPISEHNRLYWYRQTLGQGPEFLTYFQNEAQLEKSRLLSDRFSAERPKGSFSTLEIQRTEQGDSAMYLCASRDPSAHEQYFGPGTRLTVT.